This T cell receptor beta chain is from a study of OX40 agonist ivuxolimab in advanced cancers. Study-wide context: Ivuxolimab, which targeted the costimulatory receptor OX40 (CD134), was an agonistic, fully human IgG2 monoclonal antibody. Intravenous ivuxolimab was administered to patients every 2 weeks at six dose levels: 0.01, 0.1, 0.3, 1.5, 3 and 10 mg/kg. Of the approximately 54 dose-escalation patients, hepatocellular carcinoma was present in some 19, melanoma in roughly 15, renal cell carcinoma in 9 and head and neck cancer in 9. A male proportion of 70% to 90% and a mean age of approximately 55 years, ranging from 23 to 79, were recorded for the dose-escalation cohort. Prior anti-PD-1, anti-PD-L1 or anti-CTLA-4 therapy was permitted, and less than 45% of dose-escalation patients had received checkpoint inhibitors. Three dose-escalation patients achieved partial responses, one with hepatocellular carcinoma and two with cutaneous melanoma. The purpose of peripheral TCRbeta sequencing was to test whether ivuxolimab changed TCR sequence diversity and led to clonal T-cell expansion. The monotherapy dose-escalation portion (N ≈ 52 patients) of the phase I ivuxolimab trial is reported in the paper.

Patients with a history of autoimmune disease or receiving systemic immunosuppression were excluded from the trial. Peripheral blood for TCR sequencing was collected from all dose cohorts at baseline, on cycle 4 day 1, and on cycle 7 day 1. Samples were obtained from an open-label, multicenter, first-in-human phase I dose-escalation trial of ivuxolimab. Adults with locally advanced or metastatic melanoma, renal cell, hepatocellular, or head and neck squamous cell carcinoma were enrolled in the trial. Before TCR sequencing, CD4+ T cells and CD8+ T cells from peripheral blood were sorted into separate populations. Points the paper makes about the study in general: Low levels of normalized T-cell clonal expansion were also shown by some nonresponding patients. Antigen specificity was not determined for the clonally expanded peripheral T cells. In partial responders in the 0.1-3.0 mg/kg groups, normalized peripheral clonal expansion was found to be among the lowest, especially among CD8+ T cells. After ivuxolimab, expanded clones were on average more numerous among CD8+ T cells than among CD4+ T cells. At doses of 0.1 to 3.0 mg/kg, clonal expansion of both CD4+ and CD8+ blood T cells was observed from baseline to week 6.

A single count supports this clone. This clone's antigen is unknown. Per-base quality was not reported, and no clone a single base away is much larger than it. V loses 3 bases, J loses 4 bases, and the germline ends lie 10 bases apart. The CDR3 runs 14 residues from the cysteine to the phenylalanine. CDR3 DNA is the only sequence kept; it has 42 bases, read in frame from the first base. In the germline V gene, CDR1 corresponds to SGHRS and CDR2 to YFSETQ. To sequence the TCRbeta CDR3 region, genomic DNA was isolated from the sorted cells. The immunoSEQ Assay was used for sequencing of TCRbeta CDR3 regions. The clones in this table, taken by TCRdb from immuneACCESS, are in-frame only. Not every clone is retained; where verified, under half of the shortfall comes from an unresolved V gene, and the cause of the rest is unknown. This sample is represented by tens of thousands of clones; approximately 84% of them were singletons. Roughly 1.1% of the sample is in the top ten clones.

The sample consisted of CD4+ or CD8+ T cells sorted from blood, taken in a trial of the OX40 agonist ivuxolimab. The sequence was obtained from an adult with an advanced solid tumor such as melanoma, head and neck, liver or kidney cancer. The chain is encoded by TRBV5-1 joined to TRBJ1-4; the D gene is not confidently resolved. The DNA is TGCGCCAGCAGCTCGGACGGGAGTAATGAAAAACTGTTTTTT. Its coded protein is CASSSDGSNEKLFF.